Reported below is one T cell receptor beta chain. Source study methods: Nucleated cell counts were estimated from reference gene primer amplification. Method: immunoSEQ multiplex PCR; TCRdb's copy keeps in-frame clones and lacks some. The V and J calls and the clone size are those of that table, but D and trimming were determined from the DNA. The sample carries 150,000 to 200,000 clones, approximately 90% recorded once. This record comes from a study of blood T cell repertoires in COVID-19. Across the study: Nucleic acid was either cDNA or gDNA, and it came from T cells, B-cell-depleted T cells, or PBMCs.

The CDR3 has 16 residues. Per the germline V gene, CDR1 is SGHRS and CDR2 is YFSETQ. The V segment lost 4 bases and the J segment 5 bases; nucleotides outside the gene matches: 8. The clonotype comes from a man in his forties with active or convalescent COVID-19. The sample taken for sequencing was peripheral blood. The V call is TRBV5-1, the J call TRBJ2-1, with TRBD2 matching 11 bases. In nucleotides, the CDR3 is TGCGCCAGCAGCATTGGATCTAGCGGGGGGAACAATGAGCAGTTCTTC. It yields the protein CASSIGSSGGNNEQFF.